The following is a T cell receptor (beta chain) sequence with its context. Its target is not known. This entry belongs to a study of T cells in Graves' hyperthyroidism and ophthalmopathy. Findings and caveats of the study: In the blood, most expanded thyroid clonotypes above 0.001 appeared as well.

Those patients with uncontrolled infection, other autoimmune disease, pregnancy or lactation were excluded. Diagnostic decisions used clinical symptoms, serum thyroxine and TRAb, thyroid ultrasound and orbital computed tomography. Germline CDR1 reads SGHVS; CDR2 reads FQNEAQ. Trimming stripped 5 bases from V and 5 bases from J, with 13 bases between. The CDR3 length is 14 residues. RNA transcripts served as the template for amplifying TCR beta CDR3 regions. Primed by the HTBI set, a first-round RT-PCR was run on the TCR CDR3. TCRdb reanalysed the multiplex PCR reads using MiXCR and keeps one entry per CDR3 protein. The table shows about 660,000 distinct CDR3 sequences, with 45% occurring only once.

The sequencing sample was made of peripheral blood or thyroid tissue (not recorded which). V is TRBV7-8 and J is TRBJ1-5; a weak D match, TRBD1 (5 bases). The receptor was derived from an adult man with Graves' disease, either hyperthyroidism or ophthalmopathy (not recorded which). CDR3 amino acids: CASSRGRGYQPQHF. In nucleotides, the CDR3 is TGTGCCAGCAGCAGGGGTAGGGGATATCAGCCCCAGCATTTT.